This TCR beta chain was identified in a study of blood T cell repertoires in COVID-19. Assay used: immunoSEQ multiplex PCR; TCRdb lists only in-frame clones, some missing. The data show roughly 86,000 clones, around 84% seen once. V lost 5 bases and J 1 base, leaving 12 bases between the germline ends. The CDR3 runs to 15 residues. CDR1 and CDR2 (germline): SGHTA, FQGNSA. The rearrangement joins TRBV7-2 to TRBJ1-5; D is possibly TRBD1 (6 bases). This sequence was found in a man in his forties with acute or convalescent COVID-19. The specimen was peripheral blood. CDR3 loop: CASSPTGHSNQPQHF. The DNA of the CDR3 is TGTGCCAGCAGCCCCACAGGGCACAGCAATCAGCCCCAGCATTTT.